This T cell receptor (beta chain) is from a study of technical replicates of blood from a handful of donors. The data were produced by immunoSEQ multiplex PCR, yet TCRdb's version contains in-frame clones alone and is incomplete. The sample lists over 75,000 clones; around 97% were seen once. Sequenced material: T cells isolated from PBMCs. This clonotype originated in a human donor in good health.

In nucleotides, the CDR3 is TGTGCCAGTACCCCAGGGTTGCACACTGAAGCTTTCTTT. Amino acids: CASTPGLHTEAFF. The chain employs TRBV19 and TRBJ1-1; tentative D call: TRBD1 (5 bases). The length of the CDR3 is 13 residues. Germline CDR1 and CDR2: LNHDA and SQIVND (reference sequence). The V end was cut by 7 bases, the J end by 3 bases, with 12 bases between. Drawing the rest from reference TRBV19 and TRBJ1-1, the complete variable domain is DGGITQSPKYLFRKEGQNVTLSCEQNLNHDAMYWYRQDPGQGLRLIYYSQIVNDFQKGDIAEGYSVSREKKESFPLTVTSAQKNPTAFYLCASTPGLHTEAFFGQGTRLTVV.